This T cell receptor beta chain was obtained from a study of brain T cells in children with intractable seizures. The sample's time point: blood from clinic visit 5 months post-surgery; TSC patient then seizure free. Sequencing was limited to surgery cases with top T cell transcript signatures in brain tissue. Repertoires were generated with immunoSEQ multiplex PCR, while TCRdb's copy carries only in-frame clones and drops some. This sample carries hundreds of thousands of clones, 93% of them seen once, and the ten largest clones take 5.7%. The CDR3 sequence is 16 residues long. V was pared by 6 bases and J by 4 bases, with 11 bases of the junction left unmatched. Germline CDR1 and CDR2: MNHNY and SVGAGI (reference sequence). This clone was seen only once.

J is TRBJ1-1 and V is TRBV6-6, with TRBD1 matching over 10 bases. The sequence was obtained from a boy under two years old with tuberous sclerosis and intractable seizures. Source: peripheral blood, taken roughly 5 months after surgery. The CDR3 region is CASSPWTGGIGTEAFF. The CDR3 DNA sequence: TGTGCCAGCAGCCCTTGGACAGGGGGAATCGGCACTGAAGCTTTCTTT.